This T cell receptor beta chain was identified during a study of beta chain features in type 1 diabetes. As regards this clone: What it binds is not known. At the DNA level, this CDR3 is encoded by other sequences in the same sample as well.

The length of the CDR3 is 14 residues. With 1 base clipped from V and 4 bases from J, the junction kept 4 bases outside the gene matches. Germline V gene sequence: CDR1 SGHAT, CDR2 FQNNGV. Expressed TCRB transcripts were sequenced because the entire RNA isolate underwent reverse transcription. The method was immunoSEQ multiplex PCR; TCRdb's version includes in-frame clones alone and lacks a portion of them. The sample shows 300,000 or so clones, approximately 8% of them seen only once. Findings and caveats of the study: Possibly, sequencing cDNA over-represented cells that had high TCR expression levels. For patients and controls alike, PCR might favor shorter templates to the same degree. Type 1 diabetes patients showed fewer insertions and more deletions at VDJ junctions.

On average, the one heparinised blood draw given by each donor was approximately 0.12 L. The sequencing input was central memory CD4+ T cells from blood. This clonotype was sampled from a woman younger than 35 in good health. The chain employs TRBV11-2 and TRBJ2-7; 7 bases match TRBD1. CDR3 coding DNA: TGTGCCAGCAGCTTAGGACAGGGTTTTTACGAGCAGTACTTC. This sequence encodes CASSLGQGFYEQYF.